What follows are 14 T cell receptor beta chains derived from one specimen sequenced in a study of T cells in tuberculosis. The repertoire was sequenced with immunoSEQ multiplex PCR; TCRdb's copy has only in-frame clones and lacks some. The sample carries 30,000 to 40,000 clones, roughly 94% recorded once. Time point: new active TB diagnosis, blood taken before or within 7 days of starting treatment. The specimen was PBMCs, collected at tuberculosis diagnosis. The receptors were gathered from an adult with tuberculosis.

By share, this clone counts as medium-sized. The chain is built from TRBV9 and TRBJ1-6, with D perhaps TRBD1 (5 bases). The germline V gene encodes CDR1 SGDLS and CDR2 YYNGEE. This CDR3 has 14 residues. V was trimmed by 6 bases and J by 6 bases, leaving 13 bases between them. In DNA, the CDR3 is TGTGCCAGCAAGCGGGAAGGGGTTAATTCACCCCTCCACTTT. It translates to CASKREGVNSPLHF.

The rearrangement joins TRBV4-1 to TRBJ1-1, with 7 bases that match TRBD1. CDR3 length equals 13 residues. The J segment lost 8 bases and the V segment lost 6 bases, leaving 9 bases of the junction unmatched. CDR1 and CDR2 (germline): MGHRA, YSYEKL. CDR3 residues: CASRQTGIEEAFF. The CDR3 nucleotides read TGCGCCAGCAGGCAGACAGGGATCGAAGAAGCTTTCTTT.

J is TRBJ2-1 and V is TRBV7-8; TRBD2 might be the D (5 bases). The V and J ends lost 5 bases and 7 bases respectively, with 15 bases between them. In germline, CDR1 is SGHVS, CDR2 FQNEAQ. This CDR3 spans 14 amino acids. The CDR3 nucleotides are TGTGCCAGCAGCCCCCACTTGGGCGGGAATGAGCAGTTCTTC. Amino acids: CASSPHLGGNEQFF.

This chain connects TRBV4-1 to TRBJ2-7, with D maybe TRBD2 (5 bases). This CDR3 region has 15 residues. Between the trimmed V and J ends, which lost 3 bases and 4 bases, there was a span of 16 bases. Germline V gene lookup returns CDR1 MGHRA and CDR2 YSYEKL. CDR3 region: CASSHADGRIYEQYF. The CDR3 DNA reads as TGCGCCAGCAGCCACGCGGATGGGAGAATATACGAGCAGTACTTC.

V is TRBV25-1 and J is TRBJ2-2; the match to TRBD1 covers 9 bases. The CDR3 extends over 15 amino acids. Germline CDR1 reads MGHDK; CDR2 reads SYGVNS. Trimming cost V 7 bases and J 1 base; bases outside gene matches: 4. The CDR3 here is CASTGQGGNTGELFF. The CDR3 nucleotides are TGTGCCAGCACGGGACAGGGAGGGAACACCGGGGAGCTGTTTTTT. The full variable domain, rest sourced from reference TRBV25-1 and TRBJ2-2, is EADIYQTPRYLVIGTGKKITLECSQTMGHDKMYWYQQDPGMELHLIHYSYGVNSTEKGDLSSESTVSRIRTEHFPLTLESARPSHTSQYLCASTGQGGNTGELFFGEGSRLTVL.

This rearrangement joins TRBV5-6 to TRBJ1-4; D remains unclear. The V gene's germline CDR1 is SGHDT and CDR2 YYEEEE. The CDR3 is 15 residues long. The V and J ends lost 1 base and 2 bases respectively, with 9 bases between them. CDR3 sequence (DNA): TGTGCCAGCAGCTTGTATTACATGACTAATGAAAAACTGTTTTTT. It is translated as CASSLYYMTNEKLFF.

The CDR3 DNA sequence: TGTGCCAGCAGTTACTCAGGGACAGGGACATCCTACGAGCAGTACTTC. It translates to CASSYSGTGTSYEQYF. The genes are TRBV6-5 and TRBJ2-7; 9 bases align to TRBD1. CDR1 is MNHEY, CDR2 SVGAGI, per germline. Losses at the gene ends were 0 bases for V and 1 base for J; bases not matched to a gene: 4. This CDR3 is built from 16 residues.

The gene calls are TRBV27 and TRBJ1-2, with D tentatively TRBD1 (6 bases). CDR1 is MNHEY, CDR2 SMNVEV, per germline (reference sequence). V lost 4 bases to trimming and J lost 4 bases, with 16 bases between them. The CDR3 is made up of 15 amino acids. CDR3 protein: CASSSAGTPLYGYTF. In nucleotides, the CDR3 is TGTGCCAGCAGTTCTGCCGGGACACCACTCTATGGCTACACCTTC.

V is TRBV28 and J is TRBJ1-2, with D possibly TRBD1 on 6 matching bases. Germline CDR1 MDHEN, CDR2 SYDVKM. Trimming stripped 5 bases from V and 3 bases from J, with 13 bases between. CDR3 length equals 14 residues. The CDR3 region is CASSGTGRDYGYTF. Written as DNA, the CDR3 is TGTGCCAGCAGTGGAACAGGGCGGGACTATGGCTACACCTTC.

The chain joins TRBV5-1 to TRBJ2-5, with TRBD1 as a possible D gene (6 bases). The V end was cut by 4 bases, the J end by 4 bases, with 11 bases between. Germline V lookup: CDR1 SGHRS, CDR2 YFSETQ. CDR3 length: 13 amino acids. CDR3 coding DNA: TGCGCCAGCAGCCCAGGGGTTGCAGAGACCCAGTACTTC. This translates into CASSPGVAETQYF.

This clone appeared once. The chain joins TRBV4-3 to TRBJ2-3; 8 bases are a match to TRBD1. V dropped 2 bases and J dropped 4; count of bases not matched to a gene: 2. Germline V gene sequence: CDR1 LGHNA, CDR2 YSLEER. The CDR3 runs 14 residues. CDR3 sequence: CASSQQQGADTQYF. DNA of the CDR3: TGCGCCAGCAGCCAACAACAGGGGGCAGATACGCAGTATTTT.

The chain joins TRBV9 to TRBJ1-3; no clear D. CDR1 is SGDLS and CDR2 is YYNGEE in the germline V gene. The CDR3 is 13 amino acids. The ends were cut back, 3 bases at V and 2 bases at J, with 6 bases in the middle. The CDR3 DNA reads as TGTGCCAGCAGCGCAAACACTGGAAACACCATATATTTT. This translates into CASSANTGNTIYF.

CDR3 region: CASSLPGEQFF. The CDR3 DNA follows: TGTGCCAGCAGCTTACCCGGTGAGCAGTTCTTC. V gene TRBV11-3 combines with J gene TRBJ2-1; D remains unclear. The CDR3 extends over 11 amino acids. Per germline, CDR1 SGHNT and CDR2 YENEEA. Trimming took 2 bases from V and 9 from J, leaving 5 bases between them.

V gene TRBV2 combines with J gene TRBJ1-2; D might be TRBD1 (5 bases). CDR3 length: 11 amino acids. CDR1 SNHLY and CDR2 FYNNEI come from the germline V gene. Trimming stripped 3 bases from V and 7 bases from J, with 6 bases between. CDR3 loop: CASSDGAGYTF. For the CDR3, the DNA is TGTGCCAGCAGTGATGGGGCTGGCTACACCTTC.